This T cell receptor beta chain was captured in a study of T cells in Graves' hyperthyroidism and ophthalmopathy. For the study at large: Blood was drawn when the patient was first diagnosed and still untreated.

Germline V gene lookup returns CDR1 SGHKS and CDR2 YYEKEE (reference sequence). V lost 2 bases and J lost 2, with 8 bases in between. CDR3 length: 15 residues. Study-level points and caveats: Ophthalmopathy onset followed model prediction by a median about six months.

The TCR beta CDR3 regions underwent amplification using RNA transcripts as the source. With the HTBI primer set, the TCR CDR3 went through a first round of RT-PCR. TCRdb passed the multiplex PCR reads through MiXCR, listing each CDR3 protein once. The repertoire consists of about 590,000 distinct CDR3 sequences, with approximately 14% occurring once and the leading ten covering around 7.8%. To note about this clonotype: The antigen remains undetermined.

The sequence came from a young woman with Graves' hyperthyroidism. The rearrangement uses TRBV5-5 and TRBJ1-6; tentatively, D is TRBD1 (6 bases). Sequencing used blood. In nucleotides, the CDR3 is TGTGCCAGCAGCTTTGGGACACCCTATAATTCACCCCTCCACTTT. Translation gives CASSFGTPYNSPLHF.